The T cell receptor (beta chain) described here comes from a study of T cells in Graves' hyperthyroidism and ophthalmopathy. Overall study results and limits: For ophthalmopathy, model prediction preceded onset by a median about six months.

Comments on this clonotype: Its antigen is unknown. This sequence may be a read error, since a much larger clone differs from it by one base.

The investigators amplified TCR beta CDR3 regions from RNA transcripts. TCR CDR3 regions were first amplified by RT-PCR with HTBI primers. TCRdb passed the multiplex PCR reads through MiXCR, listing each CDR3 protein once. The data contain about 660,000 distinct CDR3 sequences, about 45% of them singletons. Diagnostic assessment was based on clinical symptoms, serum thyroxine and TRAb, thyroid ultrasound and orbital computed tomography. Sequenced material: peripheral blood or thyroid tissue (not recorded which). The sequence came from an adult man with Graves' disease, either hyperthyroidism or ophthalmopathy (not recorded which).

The CDR3 DNA sequence: TGTGCCACCAGCAGAGATCTTACTGAGACCTACAAGCAGTACTTC. Protein: CATSRDLTETYKQYF. V and J are TRBV15 and TRBJ2-7; D is unclear. Germline V gene lookup returns CDR1 LNHNV and CDR2 YYDKDF (reference sequence). The CDR3 runs 15 residues.